This is a list of T cell receptor beta chains from one sample in a study of OX40 agonist ivuxolimab in advanced cancers. Repertoires were generated with immunoSEQ multiplex PCR, while TCRdb's copy carries only in-frame clones and drops some. The sample yields approximately 69,000 clones, 85% seen once. Sample: CD4+ or CD8+ T cells sorted from blood, taken in a trial of the OX40 agonist ivuxolimab. These receptors all stem from an adult with an advanced solid tumor such as melanoma, head and neck, liver or kidney cancer. Both conserved end residues are part of each CDR3. D genes are given only for firm matches. For some rows the clone size is stated as once, few or many, or as a class when expanded; others skip it.

d_call: .; clone_size: .; j_call: TRBJ1-6; v_call: TRBV4-3; cdr3_aa: CASSQGGAGSYNSPLHF; cdr3_nt: TGCGCCAGCAGTCAAGGGGGGGCAGGTTCTTATAATTCACCCCTCCACTTT
d_call: .; clone_size: few; j_call: TRBJ1-1; v_call: TRBV7-9; cdr3_aa: CASSLESVASAEAFF; cdr3_nt: TGTGCCAGCAGCTTAGAGTCCGTGGCCTCTGCTGAAGCTTTCTTT
d_call: .; clone_size: .; j_call: TRBJ2-2; v_call: TRBV5-6; cdr3_aa: CASSAWDGFREPTGELFF; cdr3_nt: TGTGCCAGCAGCGCGTGGGACGGGTTCAGGGAGCCCACCGGGGAGCTGTTTTTT
d_call: .; clone_size: .; j_call: TRBJ1-1; v_call: TRBV7-9; cdr3_aa: CASSADLSPAYSTEAFF; cdr3_nt: TGTGCCAGCAGCGCCGATTTGTCGCCAGCCTATTCCACTGAAGCTTTCTTT
d_call: TRBD1; clone_size: medium-sized; j_call: TRBJ1-5; v_call: TRBV7-9; cdr3_aa: CASSLAGTGSIGDQPQHF; cdr3_nt: TGTGCCAGCAGCTTAGCCGGGACAGGGTCCATAGGCGATCAGCCCCAGCATTTT
d_call: TRBD2; clone_size: .; j_call: TRBJ2-7; v_call: TRBV7-9; cdr3_aa: CASSSPGLLTYEQYF; cdr3_nt: TGTGCCAGCAGTTCACCGGGACTACTTACCTACGAGCAGTACTTC
d_call: .; clone_size: .; j_call: TRBJ2-7; v_call: TRBV7-2; cdr3_aa: CASSLVLYEQYF; cdr3_nt: TGTGCCAGCAGCCTTGTGCTCTACGAGCAGTACTTC
d_call: .; clone_size: .; j_call: TRBJ1-6; v_call: TRBV11-3; cdr3_aa: CASSRGGNYSPLHF; cdr3_nt: TGTGCCAGCAGTCGAGGAGGGAACTATTCACCCCTCCACTTT
d_call: .; clone_size: .; j_call: TRBJ1-1; v_call: TRBV28; cdr3_aa: CASSFSFVLRRGATNTEAFF; cdr3_nt: TGTGCCAGCAGTTTTAGTTTCGTGTTAAGGAGGGGGGCAACGAACACTGAAGCTTTCTTT
d_call: .; clone_size: .; j_call: TRBJ2-5; v_call: TRBV11-2; cdr3_aa: CASSLRQEETQYF; cdr3_nt: TGTGCCAGCAGCTTACGCCAGGAAGAGACCCAGTACTTC
d_call: .; clone_size: .; j_call: TRBJ2-1; v_call: TRBV7-2; cdr3_aa: CASSPKVLNEQFF; cdr3_nt: TGTGCCAGCAGCCCTAAGGTCCTCAATGAGCAGTTCTTC
d_call: .; clone_size: .; j_call: TRBJ1-2; v_call: TRBV7-9; cdr3_aa: CASSSPDSYGYTF; cdr3_nt: TGTGCCAGCAGCTCCCCCGACAGCTATGGCTACACCTTC
d_call: .; clone_size: .; j_call: TRBJ2-1; v_call: TRBV11-2; cdr3_aa: CASSFRDSILGEQFF; cdr3_nt: TGTGCCAGCAGCTTCCGGGACTCGATCCTTGGTGAGCAGTTCTTC
d_call: .; clone_size: .; j_call: TRBJ1-5; v_call: TRBV18; cdr3_aa: CASSPDSNQPQHF; cdr3_nt: TGTGCCAGCTCACCAGACAGCAATCAGCCCCAGCATTTT
d_call: TRBD1; clone_size: .; j_call: TRBJ1-1; v_call: TRBV7-9; cdr3_aa: CASSSNRQGGRAFF; cdr3_nt: TGTGCCAGCAGCTCGAACAGACAGGGGGGGAGGGCTTTCTTT
d_call: .; clone_size: .; j_call: TRBJ1-1; v_call: TRBV6-4; cdr3_aa: CTRDKRDTEAFF; cdr3_nt: TGTACTCGGGACAAGCGGGACACTGAAGCTTTCTTT
d_call: .; clone_size: once; j_call: TRBJ1-5; v_call: TRBV29-1; cdr3_aa: CSVENSPNQPQHF; cdr3_nt: TGCAGCGTTGAAAACAGCCCCAATCAGCCCCAGCATTTT
d_call: .; clone_size: .; j_call: TRBJ2-2; v_call: TRBV28; cdr3_aa: CASRGAWNTGELFF; cdr3_nt: TGTGCCAGCAGGGGGGCCTGGAACACCGGGGAGCTGTTTTTT
d_call: .; clone_size: .; j_call: TRBJ1-4; v_call: TRBV25-1; cdr3_aa: CASQALRGEKLFF; cdr3_nt: TGTGCCAGTCAGGCGCTCCGGGGGGAAAAACTGTTTTTT
d_call: .; clone_size: .; j_call: TRBJ2-5; v_call: TRBV7-2; cdr3_aa: CASSLTGLGGSETQYF; cdr3_nt: TGTGCCAGCAGCCTGACTGGGCTAGGGGGTTCGGAGACCCAGTACTTC
d_call: TRBD1; clone_size: .; j_call: TRBJ2-1; v_call: TRBV10-3; cdr3_aa: CAIRETGTGGYNEQFF; cdr3_nt: TGTGCCATCAGGGAAACCGGGACAGGGGGCTACAATGAGCAGTTCTTC
d_call: .; clone_size: .; j_call: TRBJ2-3; v_call: TRBV30; cdr3_aa: CAWGLGRVSGTDTQYF; cdr3_nt: TGTGCCTGGGGGTTGGGGCGCGTGAGTGGCACAGATACGCAGTATTTT
d_call: TRBD1; clone_size: .; j_call: TRBJ2-5; v_call: TRBV7-9; cdr3_aa: CASSINTGGTQYF; cdr3_nt: TGTGCCAGCAGCATCAACACAGGGGGAACCCAGTACTTC
d_call: .; clone_size: .; j_call: TRBJ2-5; v_call: TRBV28; cdr3_aa: CATERRGPETQYF; cdr3_nt: TGTGCCACCGAGCGCCGAGGCCCAGAGACCCAGTACTTC
d_call: .; clone_size: once; j_call: TRBJ1-5; v_call: TRBV19; cdr3_aa: CASSMMLNQPQHF; cdr3_nt: TGTGCCAGTAGTATGATGCTCAATCAGCCCCAGCATTTT
d_call: .; clone_size: .; j_call: TRBJ1-2; v_call: TRBV27; cdr3_aa: CASSLEFPDRYGYTF; cdr3_nt: TGTGCCAGCAGTTTAGAGTTCCCGGATCGGTATGGCTACACCTTC
d_call: TRBD1; clone_size: .; j_call: TRBJ2-7; v_call: TRBV4-3; cdr3_aa: CASSPTQGVGYEQYF; cdr3_nt: TGCGCCAGCAGCCCGACCCAGGGGGTAGGGTACGAGCAGTACTTC
d_call: .; clone_size: .; j_call: TRBJ1-5; v_call: TRBV29-1; cdr3_aa: CSVVTGNGQPQHF; cdr3_nt: TGCAGCGTTGTAACAGGGAACGGTCAGCCCCAGCATTTT
d_call: TRBD1; clone_size: .; j_call: TRBJ1-1; v_call: TRBV5-1; cdr3_aa: CASSPGQEGTEAFF; cdr3_nt: TGCGCCAGCAGCCCGGGACAGGAGGGGACTGAAGCTTTCTTT
d_call: .; clone_size: .; j_call: TRBJ1-5; v_call: TRBV7-4; cdr3_aa: CASSAVGLGPGVQPQHF; cdr3_nt: TGTGCCAGCAGCGCGGTAGGTTTGGGGCCTGGCGTTCAGCCCCAGCATTTT
d_call: .; clone_size: .; j_call: TRBJ2-5; v_call: TRBV7-2; cdr3_aa: CASSYPRETQYF; cdr3_nt: TGTGCCAGCAGCTACCCCCGGGAGACCCAGTACTTC
d_call: TRBD1; clone_size: .; j_call: TRBJ1-2; v_call: TRBV5-5; cdr3_aa: CASSSFTGGIGHGYTF; cdr3_nt: TGTGCCAGCAGCTCGTTCACAGGGGGCATTGGACATGGCTACACCTTC
d_call: .; clone_size: once; j_call: TRBJ1-1; v_call: TRBV12-5; cdr3_aa: CASQISMNTEAFF; cdr3_nt: TGTGCCTCCCAGATCAGCATGAACACTGAAGCTTTCTTT
d_call: TRBD1; clone_size: .; j_call: TRBJ1-4; v_call: TRBV6-1; cdr3_aa: CASSTDRLNEKLFF; cdr3_nt: TGTGCCAGCAGCACGGACAGGCTAAATGAAAAACTGTTTTTT
d_call: .; clone_size: .; j_call: TRBJ2-1; v_call: TRBV7-3; cdr3_aa: CASSITRDNEQFF; cdr3_nt: TGTGCCAGCAGCATAACTAGAGACAATGAGCAGTTCTTC
d_call: TRBD1; clone_size: .; j_call: TRBJ1-4; v_call: TRBV5-1; cdr3_aa: CASRQGGSNEKLFF; cdr3_nt: TGCGCCAGCAGGCAGGGGGGGTCTAATGAAAAACTGTTTTTT
d_call: TRBD2; clone_size: .; j_call: TRBJ2-1; v_call: TRBV7-8; cdr3_aa: CASSYRTSGAQRPSSYNEQFF; cdr3_nt: TGTGCCAGCAGCTACAGGACTAGCGGGGCCCAGCGCCCGAGCTCCTACAATGAGCAGTTCTTC
d_call: .; clone_size: .; j_call: TRBJ1-5; v_call: TRBV2; cdr3_aa: CASRPGARSNQPQHF; cdr3_nt: TGTGCCAGCCGACCAGGGGCCCGAAGCAATCAGCCCCAGCATTTT
d_call: .; clone_size: once; j_call: TRBJ1-5; v_call: TRBV2; cdr3_aa: CASSDRSGAVNQPQHF; cdr3_nt: TGTGCCAGCAGCGATAGATCGGGAGCTGTTAATCAGCCCCAGCATTTT
d_call: .; clone_size: .; j_call: TRBJ2-5; v_call: TRBV5-4; cdr3_aa: CASSVLLGPLQETQYF; cdr3_nt: TGTGCCAGCAGCGTCCTACTGGGACCCCTCCAAGAGACCCAGTACTTC
d_call: .; clone_size: .; j_call: TRBJ2-6; v_call: TRBV9; cdr3_aa: CASSVSGANVLTF; cdr3_nt: TGTGCCAGCAGCGTATCTGGGGCCAACGTCCTGACTTTC
d_call: .; clone_size: .; j_call: TRBJ2-3; v_call: TRBV11-2; cdr3_aa: CASSLDSTDTQYF; cdr3_nt: TGTGCCAGCAGCTTGGACAGTACAGATACGCAGTATTTT
d_call: TRBD1; clone_size: .; j_call: TRBJ1-6; v_call: TRBV11-2; cdr3_aa: CASSLIDRGTLNSPLHF; cdr3_nt: TGTGCCAGCAGCTTAATCGACAGGGGAACGTTAAATTCACCCCTCCACTTT
d_call: TRBD1; clone_size: .; j_call: TRBJ2-7; v_call: TRBV29-1; cdr3_aa: CSAWTGESSYEQYF; cdr3_nt: TGCAGCGCCTGGACAGGGGAAAGCTCCTACGAGCAGTACTTC
d_call: .; clone_size: .; j_call: TRBJ1-4; v_call: TRBV28; cdr3_aa: CASSLGEKLFF; cdr3_nt: TGTGCCAGCAGTTTGGGCGAAAAACTGTTTTTT
d_call: .; clone_size: .; j_call: TRBJ2-3; v_call: TRBV5-1; cdr3_aa: CASSLASVVTDTQYF; cdr3_nt: TGCGCCAGCAGCTTGGCCAGCGTAGTCACAGATACGCAGTATTTT
d_call: TRBD1; clone_size: .; j_call: TRBJ2-5; v_call: TRBV11-2; cdr3_aa: CASSSWTGGETQYF; cdr3_nt: TGTGCCAGCAGCTCTTGGACAGGGGGAGAGACCCAGTACTTC
d_call: .; clone_size: few; j_call: TRBJ1-2; v_call: TRBV10-1; cdr3_aa: CASSGTGRAKGYTF; cdr3_nt: TGCGCCAGCAGTGGGACGGGACGGGCCAAGGGCTACACCTTC
d_call: .; clone_size: .; j_call: TRBJ2-6; v_call: TRBV9; cdr3_aa: CASSSQSAGAGANVLTF; cdr3_nt: TGTGCCAGCAGCTCCCAAAGCGCAGGGGCTGGGGCCAACGTCCTGACTTTC
d_call: .; clone_size: .; j_call: TRBJ2-1; v_call: TRBV1; cdr3_aa: CTSSQDPRGWRGFLFYEQFF; cdr3_nt: TGCACCAGCAGCCAAGATCCCAGGGGGTGGCGGGGGTTTTTATTTTATGAGCAGTTCTTC
d_call: .; clone_size: .; j_call: TRBJ2-1; v_call: TRBV11-2; cdr3_aa: CASSLYSGGRDEQFF; cdr3_nt: TGTGCCAGCAGCTTATATAGTGGGGGGCGGGATGAGCAGTTCTTC
d_call: TRBD1; clone_size: .; j_call: TRBJ1-4; v_call: TRBV28; cdr3_aa: CASRGTGKNEKLFF; cdr3_nt: TGTGCCAGCAGGGGGACAGGGAAAAATGAAAAACTGTTTTTT
d_call: .; clone_size: once; j_call: TRBJ1-6; v_call: TRBV7-2; cdr3_aa: CASSLRGSSYNSPLHF; cdr3_nt: TGTGCCAGCAGCTTACGCGGGAGCTCCTATAATTCACCCCTCCACTTT
d_call: TRBD1; clone_size: .; j_call: TRBJ2-3; v_call: TRBV4-3; cdr3_aa: CASSRTGGGGDTQYF; cdr3_nt: TGCGCCAGCAGTCGCACAGGGGGCGGGGGAGATACGCAGTATTTT
d_call: .; clone_size: few; j_call: TRBJ2-5; v_call: TRBV15; cdr3_aa: CATSYRGELETQYF; cdr3_nt: TGTGCCACCAGCTACCGTGGAGAGCTTGAGACCCAGTACTTC
d_call: TRBD2; clone_size: .; j_call: TRBJ2-3; v_call: TRBV28; cdr3_aa: CASSSIALTSGSTDTQYF; cdr3_nt: TGTGCCAGCAGTTCCATAGCCCTGACTAGCGGTAGCACAGATACGCAGTATTTT
d_call: .; clone_size: .; j_call: TRBJ2-5; v_call: TRBV7-2; cdr3_aa: CASSQDTYEETQYF; cdr3_nt: TGTGCCAGCAGCCAGGATACATACGAAGAGACCCAGTACTTC
d_call: .; clone_size: .; j_call: TRBJ2-3; v_call: TRBV5-1; cdr3_aa: CASSLVTGSTDTQYF; cdr3_nt: TGCGCCAGCAGCTTGGTTACAGGGAGCACAGATACGCAGTATTTT
d_call: .; clone_size: .; j_call: TRBJ1-3; v_call: TRBV28; cdr3_aa: CASSRIMGTVGNTIYF; cdr3_nt: TGTGCCAGCAGCAGAATAATGGGAACGGTCGGAAACACCATATATTTT
d_call: TRBD2; clone_size: .; j_call: TRBJ2-1; v_call: TRBV4-2; cdr3_aa: CASSPRLAGGSRNEQFF; cdr3_nt: TGTGCCAGCAGCCCCAGACTAGCGGGAGGCAGTAGGAATGAGCAGTTCTTC